This T cell receptor (beta chain) was observed in a study of T cell changes during pregnancy in multiple sclerosis. With 6 bases removed from V and 2 bases from J, the gap between germline ends came to 7 bases. This CDR3 contains 12 residues. Germline V lookup: CDR1 SGHTA, CDR2 FQGTGA. The table came from immunoSEQ multiplex PCR; TCRdb's copy has only in-frame clones and leaves some out. This table holds under 40,000 clones, roughly 90% found once. Specimen: peripheral blood, collected in the third trimester of pregnancy. The chain combines TRBV7-3 with TRBJ1-1; no clear D gene. The origin of this receptor is a female donor in good health, enrolled as a control in a pregnancy study. CDR3 DNA sequence: TGTGCCAGCAGAAGCGCTAACACTGAAGCTTTCTTT. This codes for CASRSANTEAFF. Combining the CDR3 with reference TRBV7-3 and TRBJ1-1 gives the whole variable domain GAGVSQTPSNKVTEKGKYVELRCDPISGHTALYWYRQSLGQGPEFLIYFQGTGAADDSGLPNDRFFAVRPEGSVSTLKIQRTERGDSAVYLCASRSANTEAFFGQGTRLTVV.